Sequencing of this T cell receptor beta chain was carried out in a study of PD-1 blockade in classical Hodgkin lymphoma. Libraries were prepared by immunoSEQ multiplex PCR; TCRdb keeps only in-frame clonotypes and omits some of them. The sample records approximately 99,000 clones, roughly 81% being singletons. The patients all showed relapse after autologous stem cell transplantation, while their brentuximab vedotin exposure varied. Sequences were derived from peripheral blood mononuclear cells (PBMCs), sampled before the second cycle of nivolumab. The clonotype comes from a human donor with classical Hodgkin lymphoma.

The DNA for the CDR3 is TGTGCCAGCAGCACGATCCGGGGTCTGCCCGGGGAGCTGTTTTTT. Translating it yields CASSTIRGLPGELFF. This sequence joins TRBV7-9 and TRBJ2-2; perhaps TRBD2 as D (5 bases). Germline V gives CDR1 SEHNR, CDR2 FQNEAQ (reference sequence). The CDR3 has 15 residues. Trimming removed 5 bases from V and 6 bases from J, with 16 bases in between.